This T cell receptor (beta chain) was recovered during a study of blood T cell repertoires in COVID-19. Overall study context: Italy, Spain and the United States were the sources of the convalescent and acute COVID-19 samples. The cDNA or gDNA used as material had been derived from T cells, B-cell-depleted T cells, or PBMCs.

The ends were cut back, 1 base at V and 5 bases at J, with 18 bases in the middle. The CDR3 is 17 residues long. CDR1 is LGHNA, CDR2 YNFKEQ, per germline. Per the study methods: Reference gene primer amplification in the assay estimated nucleated cell counts. This table comes from immunoSEQ multiplex PCR, and its TCRdb copy is limited to in-frame clones, with some not included. Clonal size and the V and J genes are those of that table, whereas D and trimming came from the DNA. The repertoire consists of 95,000 to 150,000 clones, with approximately 80% occurring once and the leading ten covering approximately 4.9%.

V usage is TRBV4-2 and J usage is TRBJ2-1; TRBD2 might be the D (6 bases). The receptor was derived from a woman aged 65 to 85 with acute or convalescent COVID-19. The sample was peripheral blood. The CDR3 DNA follows: TGTGCCAGCAGCCAAGCGACTGGCGGGGCACCGAACAATGAGCAGTTCTTC. As protein: CASSQATGGAPNNEQFF.